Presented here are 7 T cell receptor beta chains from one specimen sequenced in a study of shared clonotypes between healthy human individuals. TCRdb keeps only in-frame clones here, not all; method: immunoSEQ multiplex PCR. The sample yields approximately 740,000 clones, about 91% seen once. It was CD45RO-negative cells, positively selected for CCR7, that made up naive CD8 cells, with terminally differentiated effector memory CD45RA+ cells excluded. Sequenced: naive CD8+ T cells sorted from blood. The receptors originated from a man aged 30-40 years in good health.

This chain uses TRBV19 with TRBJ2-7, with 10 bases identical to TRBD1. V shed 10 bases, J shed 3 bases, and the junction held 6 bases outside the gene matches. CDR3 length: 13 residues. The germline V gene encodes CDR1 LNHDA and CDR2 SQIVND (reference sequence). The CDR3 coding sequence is TGTGCCACTGGGACAGGGGTGAACTACGAGCAGTACTTC. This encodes CATGTGVNYEQYF.

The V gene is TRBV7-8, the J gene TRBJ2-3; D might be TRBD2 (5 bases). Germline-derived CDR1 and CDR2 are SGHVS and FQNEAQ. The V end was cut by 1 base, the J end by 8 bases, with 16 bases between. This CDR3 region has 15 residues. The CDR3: CASSLVLPGEGTQYF. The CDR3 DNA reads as TGTGCCAGCAGCTTAGTACTACCCGGAGAGGGTACGCAGTATTTT.

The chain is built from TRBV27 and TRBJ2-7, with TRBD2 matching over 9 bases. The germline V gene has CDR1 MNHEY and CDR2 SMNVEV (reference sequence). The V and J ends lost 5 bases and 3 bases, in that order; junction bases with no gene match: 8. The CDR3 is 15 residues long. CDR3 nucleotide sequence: TGTGCCAGCAGTAACAGACTAGCGGAATTCTACGAGCAGTACTTC. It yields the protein CASSNRLAEFYEQYF.

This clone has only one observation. The CDR3 region is CASSLISGRAVGNEQFF. The CDR3 region has the DNA TGCGCCAGCAGCTTAATTAGCGGGAGGGCCGTTGGGAATGAGCAGTTCTTC. This sequence joins TRBV5-1 and TRBJ2-1, with TRBD2 matching over 11 bases. This CDR3 comprises 17 residues. Germline V lookup: CDR1 SGHRS, CDR2 YFSETQ. Unmatched junction bases numbered 11, after V lost 2 bases and J lost 7 bases.

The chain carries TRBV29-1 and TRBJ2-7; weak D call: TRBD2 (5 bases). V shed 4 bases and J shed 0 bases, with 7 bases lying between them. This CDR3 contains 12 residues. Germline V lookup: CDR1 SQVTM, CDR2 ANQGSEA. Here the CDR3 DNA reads TGCAGCGTTGTAGCGAACTCCTACGAGCAGTACTTC. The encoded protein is CSVVANSYEQYF.

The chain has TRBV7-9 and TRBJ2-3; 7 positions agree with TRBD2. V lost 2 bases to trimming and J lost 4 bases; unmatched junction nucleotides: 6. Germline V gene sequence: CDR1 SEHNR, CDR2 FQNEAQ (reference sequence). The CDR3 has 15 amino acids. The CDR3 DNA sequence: TGTGCCAGCAGCTTAAGCGGGGAGGGATCAGATACGCAGTATTTT. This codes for CASSLSGEGSDTQYF.

The CDR3 coding sequence is TGTGCCAGTAGTATAGACAGGGAGGTTCCCTCCTACAATGAGCAGTTCTTC. This encodes CASSIDREVPSYNEQFF. The rearrangement joins TRBV19 to TRBJ2-1; a weak D match, TRBD2 (6 bases). Germline V gene lookup returns CDR1 LNHDA and CDR2 SQIVND (reference sequence). This CDR3 spans 17 amino acids. V was cut by 0 bases and J by 0 bases, with 12 bases left in between.